A single sample is the source of the 30 T cell receptor beta chains below, sequenced in a study of cytomegalovirus exposure and HLA in healthy donors. Vbeta (60) and Jbeta (13) primers were used in the PCR. The data were produced by immunoSEQ multiplex PCR, yet TCRdb's version contains in-frame clones alone and is incomplete. The sample contains fewer than 150,000 clones, about 73% of which appear only once. Sample: PBMCs. The receptors stem from a woman aged 40-49 years in good health and CMV-seronegative.

J is TRBJ1-5 and V is TRBV7-2, with 7 positions matching TRBD1. The CDR3 is made up of 14 amino acids. Germline-derived CDR1 and CDR2 are SGHTA and FQGNSA. J gave up 2 bases and V 5 bases, and 3 bases lay outside the gene matches. The DNA of the CDR3 is TGTGCCAGCAGCACGGGGACAGGCAATCAGCCCCAGCATTTT. The encoded protein is CASSTGTGNQPQHF.

This clone was recorded only once. This chain joins TRBV21-1 and TRBJ2-5; TRBD2, the D gene given by the table, was not confirmed from the DNA. TRBV21-1 is a documented pseudogene. This CDR3 comprises 13 residues. The chain's CDR3 is CASTQRRGGEQYF. In nucleotides, the CDR3 is TGTGCCAGCACCCAGAGGCGTGGGGGGGAGCAGTACTTC.

This sequence joins TRBV4-2 and TRBJ2-3; D is uncertain. Trimming left V 0 bases short and J 6 bases short, with 7 bases between. This CDR3 is 13 amino acids long. The germline CDR1 and CDR2 sequences are LGHNA and YNFKEQ. CDR3 coding DNA: TGTGCCAGCAGCCAAGATCTAATGGATACGCAGTATTTT. It is translated as CASSQDLMDTQYF.

The V call is TRBV6-1, the J call TRBJ1-5; D perhaps matches TRBD1 (5 bases). The CDR3 length is 18 residues. V lost 2 bases, J lost 0 bases, and 17 bases lay in between. Germline values: CDR1 MNHNS, CDR2 SASEGT. The CDR3 DNA reads as TGTGCCAGCAGTGAATCCCCCGACAGCGTAATTAGCAATCAGCCCCAGCATTTT. Amino acid sequence: CASSESPDSVISNQPQHF.

This chain connects TRBV9 to TRBJ1-2; 8 bases line up with TRBD1. V was clipped by 4 bases and J by 3 bases; unmatched bases: 8. CDR1 is SGDLS and CDR2 is YYNGEE in the germline V gene. The CDR3 is 15 residues long. This chain's CDR3 is CASSIGQGFYYGYTF. The CDR3 bases are TGTGCCAGCAGCATAGGACAGGGATTTTACTATGGCTACACCTTC.

This clone has only one observation. The genes are TRBV12-5 and TRBJ1-1; TRBD1 aligns across 7 bases. The ends lost 1 base at V and 0 bases at J; junction bases unmatched: 2. This CDR3 spans 15 amino acids. The germline gives CDR1 LGHNT, CDR2 FRNRAP. Here the CDR3 DNA reads TGTGCTAGTGGTTTGGGGGACAGAATGAACACTGAAGCTTTCTTT. This encodes CASGLGDRMNTEAFF.

This clone was observed once. The chain links TRBV6-5 to TRBJ1-2; 7 nucleotides agree with TRBD1. CDR1 is MNHEY and CDR2 is SVGAGI in the germline V gene. The CDR3 sequence is 14 residues long. After removal of 4 bases from V and 2 bases from J, the junction contained 4 bases not matched to a gene. The CDR3 coding sequence is TGTGCCAGCAGTTTTGGACAGGCAAACTATGGCTACACCTTC. Protein product: CASSFGQANYGYTF.

J is TRBJ2-2 and V is TRBV7-6, with 9 bases that match TRBD1. Looked up from germline, CDR1 is SGHVS and CDR2 is FNYEAQ. This CDR3 is built from 16 residues. V shed 1 base, J shed 4 bases, and the junction held 4 bases outside the gene matches. CDR3 coding DNA: TGTGCCAGCAGCTTAGACGGGACAGGGCTCACCGGGGAGCTGTTTTTT. It encodes CASSLDGTGLTGELFF.

Here the CDR3 DNA reads TGTGCCTGGGGGTGGACAGTTCCCGGGGAGCTGTTTTTT. This sequence encodes CAWGWTVPGELFF. The chain links TRBV30 to TRBJ2-2; perhaps TRBD1 as D (6 bases). The CDR3 runs to 13 residues. The germline V gene encodes CDR1 GTSNPN and CDR2 SVGIG (reference sequence). V lost 5 bases, J lost 6 bases, and 13 bases lay in between. The variable domain in full, completed from reference TRBV30 and TRBJ2-2, reads SQTIHQWPATLVQPVGSPLSLECTVEGTSNPNLYWYRQAAGRGLQLLFYSVGIGQISSEVPQNLSASRPQDRQFILSSKKLLLSDSGFYLCAWGWTVPGELFFGEGSRLTVL.

The V and J genes are TRBV11-2 and TRBJ1-1; a possible D gene is TRBD1 (5 bases). With 2 bases removed from V and 10 bases from J, the gap between germline ends came to 11 bases. The CDR3 consists of 12 residues. CDR1 and CDR2 (germline): SGHAT, FQNNGV. CDR3 sequence: CASSLKGIGAFF. DNA for the CDR3: TGTGCCAGCAGCTTAAAGGGGATAGGAGCTTTCTTT.

The chain is built from TRBV7-9 and TRBJ2-2, with 12 bases lining up with TRBD2. Germline CDR1 SEHNR, CDR2 FQNEAQ (reference sequence). Trimming took 1 base from V and 4 from J; bases not matched to a gene: 10. This CDR3 is 19 amino acids long. CDR3 loop: CASSLDTTRGLAGTGELFF. DNA for the CDR3: TGTGCCAGCAGCTTAGACACTACCCGGGGACTAGCGGGCACCGGGGAGCTGTTTTTT. Variable domain in full (rest from reference TRBV7-9 and TRBJ2-2): DTGVSQNPRHKITKRGQNVTFRCDPISEHNRLYWYRQTLGQGPEFLTYFQNEAQLEKSRLLSDRFSAERPKGSFSTLEIQRTEQGDSAMYLCASSLDTTRGLAGTGELFFGEGSRLTVL.

This chain joins TRBV19 and TRBJ2-7, with 13 bases fitting TRBD2. Unmatched junction bases numbered 11, after V lost 8 bases and J lost 7 bases. The CDR3 consists of 15 residues. Germline V gene data show CDR1 as LNHDA and CDR2 as SQIVND (reference sequence). Here the CDR3 DNA reads TGTGCCAGTTCGTACTCACTAGCGGGAGGGCCTGAGCAGTACTTC. Protein: CASSYSLAGGPEQYF.

The CDR3 DNA reads as TGTGCCAGCAGCCACGGGGCTAATGAAAAACTGTTTTTT. It codes for CASSHGANEKLFF. The J gene is TRBJ1-4, the V gene TRBV25-1; no firm D call. Looked up from germline, CDR1 is MGHDK and CDR2 is SYGVNS. This CDR3 is 13 amino acids long. V lost 6 bases to trimming and J lost 3 bases, with 8 bases between them.

There are a few counts of this clone. The J gene is TRBJ1-1, the V gene TRBV6-1; no clear D gene. The CDR3 consists of 13 residues. The V gene lost 0 bases and the J gene lost 3 bases, with 5 bases spanning the gap. Germline V lookup: CDR1 MNHNS, CDR2 SASEGT. The chain's CDR3 is CASSEATDTEAFF. In DNA form, the CDR3 reads TGTGCCAGCAGTGAAGCTACAGACACTGAAGCTTTCTTT.

The chain couples TRBV9 to TRBJ2-1; D ambiguous. V gave up 0 bases and J gave up 8 bases, with 6 bases separating them. This CDR3 contains 12 residues. Germline V CDR1 and CDR2: SGDLS, YYNGEE. CDR3 nucleotide sequence: TGTGCCAGCAGCGTAGCGAGCGATGAGCAGTTCTTC. It codes for CASSVASDEQFF.

This clone came up a few times. The chain couples TRBV27 to TRBJ1-1; D not certain. Per germline, CDR1 MNHEY and CDR2 SMNVEV (reference sequence). The length of the CDR3 is 15 residues. The germline V and J ends were trimmed by 2 bases and 0 bases, with 10 bases remaining between them. The CDR3 reads CASSLNRNMNTEAFF. CDR3 sequence (DNA): TGTGCCAGCAGTTTAAACAGAAACATGAACACTGAAGCTTTCTTT.

The gene calls are TRBV10-3 and TRBJ1-1, with 11 bases lining up with TRBD1. With V trimmed by 6 bases and J by 1 base, 7 bases remained unmatched. The CDR3 contains 16 residues. CDR1 and CDR2 (germline): ENHRY, SYGVKD. The CDR3 sequence: CAIRIPGQGGNTEAFF. The CDR3 DNA follows: TGTGCCATCAGGATACCGGGACAGGGGGGGAACACTGAAGCTTTCTTT.

The rearrangement uses TRBV11-2 and TRBJ2-3; 9 bases line up with TRBD2. Trimming took 1 base from V and 4 from J; bases not matched to a gene: 3. The CDR3 runs to 15 residues. Germline assignment: CDR1 SGHAT and CDR2 FQNNGV. DNA of the CDR3: TGTGCCAGCAGCTTAGCTAGCGGGGTAGCAGATACGCAGTATTTT. As protein: CASSLASGVADTQYF.

This clone has just one count. The V gene is TRBV27, the J gene TRBJ1-1; D is unresolved. Germline V lookup: CDR1 MNHEY, CDR2 SMNVEV (reference sequence). The CDR3 sequence is 13 residues long. V was pared by 2 bases and J by 5 bases, with 9 bases between. The CDR3 bases are TGTGCCAGCAGTTTAGTCCGGGGAACTGAAGCTTTCTTT. Translating gives CASSLVRGTEAFF.

The genes are TRBV7-2 and TRBJ2-1, with 10 bases lining up with TRBD2. CDR3 size: 18 residues. J was trimmed by 0 bases and V by 4 bases; bases with no gene match: 9. Germline-derived CDR1 and CDR2 are SGHTA and FQGNSA. The CDR3, as DNA: TGTGCCAGCAGCTCAATCCGGTCTAGCGGGAGCTCCTACAATGAGCAGTTCTTC. It specifies CASSSIRSSGSSYNEQFF. Filled out from reference TRBV7-2 and TRBJ2-1, the complete variable domain reads GAGVSQSPSNKVTEKGKDVELRCDPISGHTALYWYRQSLGQGLEFLIYFQGNSAPDKSGLPSDRFSAERTGGSVSTLTIQRTQQEDSAVYLCASSSIRSSGSSYNEQFFGPGTRLTVL.

In its sample, this clone was seen a few times. The chain carries TRBV28 and TRBJ1-5; D perhaps matches TRBD1 (6 bases). V lost 5 bases to trimming and J lost 7 bases, with 18 bases between them. Per the germline V gene, CDR1 is MDHEN and CDR2 is SYDVKM. The CDR3 is 15 amino acids. Here the CDR3 reads CASSTGSSLGQPQHF. The CDR3 bases are TGTGCCAGCAGTACAGGGTCCTCGTTGGGGCAGCCCCAGCATTTT.

The rearrangement links TRBV5-1 to TRBJ1-2, with 9 bases lining up with TRBD1. The CDR3 spans 16 residues. The V gene's germline CDR1 is SGHRS and CDR2 YFSETQ. The V and J ends lost 4 bases and 4 bases, in that order; junction bases with no gene match: 11. CDR3 DNA: TGCGCCAGCAGCCCGGGTGGGACAGGGCAAGGCTATGGCTACACCTTC. Translated: CASSPGGTGQGYGYTF.

This clone has just a few counts. As DNA, the CDR3 is TGTGCCAGCAGCCGAGCACAGGGGGCGGAACAGCCCCAGCATTTT. Amino acid sequence: CASSRAQGAEQPQHF. The chain combines TRBV4-2 with TRBJ1-5; 9 bases fit TRBD1. The CDR3 length is 15 residues. Germline V lookup: CDR1 LGHNA, CDR2 YNFKEQ. The J segment lost 7 bases and the V segment lost 4 bases, leaving 8 bases of the junction unmatched.

This chain uses TRBV29-1 with TRBJ2-7; TRBD1 aligns across 7 bases. V lost 3 bases, J lost 0 bases, and 8 bases stayed unmatched. The germline V gene has CDR1 SQVTM and CDR2 ANQGSEA. This CDR3 has 15 residues. CDR3 DNA sequence: TGCAGCGTTGAGCTGACAGGGACCAGCTCCTACGAGCAGTACTTC. Protein: CSVELTGTSSYEQYF.

This clone showed up just a few times. The chain combines TRBV10-1 with TRBJ2-3; D might be TRBD2 (9 bases). Deletions cut 7 bases from V and 2 bases from J, with 31 bases between. Germline-derived CDR1 and CDR2 are WNHNN and SYGVQD (reference sequence). The CDR3 has 20 residues. The chain's CDR3 is CASIDSGGHPSGTSTDTQYF. In nucleotides, the CDR3 is TGCGCCAGCATCGATTCAGGGGGCCATCCTAGCGGGACCTCCACAGATACGCAGTATTTT.

J is TRBJ2-5 and V is TRBV5-1, with 7 bases that match TRBD1. Losses at the gene ends were 1 base for V and 4 bases for J; bases not matched to a gene: 4. This CDR3 has 14 amino acids. From germline, CDR1 is SGHRS and CDR2 YFSETQ. CDR3 coding DNA: TGCGCCAGCAGCTTGATTCGACAGGGAGAGACCCAGTACTTC. Translation: CASSLIRQGETQYF.

This clone was seen a few times. This chain links TRBV2 with TRBJ2-5, with 11 bases lining up with TRBD1. The CDR3 spans 15 residues. Germline V gene lookup returns CDR1 SNHLY and CDR2 FYNNEI. After removal of 6 bases from V and 0 bases from J, the junction contained 3 bases not matched to a gene. The CDR3 is CASSGQGANQETQYF. DNA for the CDR3: TGTGCCAGCAGCGGACAGGGGGCCAACCAAGAGACCCAGTACTTC.

This clone was detected once. The chain has TRBV7-2 and TRBJ2-6; no clear D gene. V shed 1 base and J shed 0 bases, with 4 bases lying between them. Germline V gene data show CDR1 as SGHTA and CDR2 as FQGNSA. The CDR3 has 15 residues. This CDR3 reads CASSLDNSGANVLTF. CDR3 nucleotide sequence: TGTGCCAGCAGCTTAGACAACTCTGGGGCCAACGTCCTGACTTTC.

The chain has TRBV2 and TRBJ2-7; TRBD1 is a possible D gene (6 bases). The CDR3 has 15 residues. V lost 3 bases and J lost 3, with 15 bases in between. Germline V gene sequence: CDR1 SNHLY, CDR2 FYNNEI. The CDR3 nucleotides read TGTGCCAGCAGTGACAGCAGCAGGGGTTTCTACGAGCAGTACTTC. Protein: CASSDSSRGFYEQYF.

In this sample, this clone turned up a few times. CDR3 residues: CASSLSSGHRIEPQHF. CDR3 coding DNA: TGTGCCAGCAGCTTATCATCAGGGCACCGAATCGAACCCCAGCATTTT. The V gene is TRBV7-8, the J gene TRBJ1-5; tentatively, D is TRBD1 (5 bases). Looked up from germline, CDR1 is SGHVS and CDR2 is FQNEAQ. The CDR3 loop spans 16 amino acids. V was cut by 2 bases and J by 10 bases, with 21 bases left in between.